The present entry profiles one T cell receptor (beta chain) with its context. Enrolled during active infection, Seattle patients were then followed longitudinally. The sample comes from a study of blood T cell repertoires in COVID-19. Study in general: From the United States, Italy and Spain came samples of acute and convalescent COVID-19.

As processed by the authors: Researchers report that nucleated cell counts were estimated from reference gene primer amplification. Clones were sequenced by immunoSEQ multiplex PCR, and TCRdb holds only the in-frame ones, with some missing. That table is the source of V, J and clone size, and D and trimming were worked out from the DNA. This sample has 70,000 to 100,000 clones, with around 85% found just once. The receptor's source is a woman aged 60-75 years with COVID-19, enrolled during active disease. The sample was peripheral blood.

CDR3 protein: CASRTSQGTEGTIYF. CDR3 coding DNA: TGTGCCAGCAGGACCTCACAGGGGACCGAGGGCACCATATATTTT. J is TRBJ1-3 and V is TRBV6-6, with TRBD1 matching 7 bases. The CDR3 consists of 15 residues. CDR1 MNHNY and CDR2 SVGAGI come from the germline V gene (reference sequence). The trim removed 6 bases at V and 9 bases at J, leaving 14 bases unmatched.